These 12 T cell receptor beta chains share one sample of origin, sequenced in a study of cytomegalovirus exposure and HLA in healthy donors. The study ran its PCR with 60 Vbeta and 13 Jbeta primers. TCRdb's copy holds only in-frame clones and misses some; the assay was immunoSEQ multiplex PCR. This repertoire includes some 130,000 clones. Sequenced sample: PBMCs. These receptors were collected from a man between 18 and 29 years old in good health and CMV-seronegative.

The chain recombines TRBV5-8 with TRBJ2-3; TRBD2 is a possible D gene (6 bases). Germline-derived CDR1 and CDR2 are SGHTS and YDEGEE. The CDR3 is 17 residues long. Deletions cut 3 bases from V and 0 bases from J, with 17 bases between. The CDR3 here is CASSYQGGVLSTDTQYF. The CDR3 coding sequence is TGTGCCAGCAGCTATCAAGGCGGGGTGTTGAGCACAGATACGCAGTATTTT.

The CDR3, as DNA: TGTGCCAGCAGCTCGCGAGGGACTAGCGGGAGGGCACAGGATACGCAGTATTTT. It yields the protein CASSSRGTSGRAQDTQYF. The rearrangement joins TRBV5-4 to TRBJ2-3; 16 bases agree with TRBD2. Germline V gene sequence: CDR1 SGHNT, CDR2 YYREEE (reference sequence). CDR3 length: 18 amino acids. The V segment lost 3 bases and the J segment 6 bases; nucleotides outside the gene matches: 10.

The chain has TRBV6-1 and TRBJ1-5; D is possibly TRBD1 (6 bases). The CDR3 is made up of 15 amino acids. Germline CDR1 MNHNS, CDR2 SASEGT. The V end lost 2 bases, the J end lost 8 bases, and 16 bases lay between the germline ends. The CDR3 reads CASSESGGPWEPQHF. CDR3 in DNA: TGTGCCAGCAGTGAATCTGGGGGCCCCTGGGAGCCCCAGCATTTT.

This chain links TRBV28 with TRBJ1-5, with D uncertain. The germline V gene has CDR1 MDHEN and CDR2 SYDVKM. Trimming cost V 10 bases and J 6 bases, with 16 bases left between them. The CDR3 totals 13 residues. CDR3 sequence reads: CATTVVFRQPQHF. Written as DNA, the CDR3 is TGTGCCACCACGGTCGTTTTTCGTCAGCCCCAGCATTTT.

The rearrangement uses TRBV27 and TRBJ2-7, with 8 bases identical to TRBD1. This CDR3 has 15 residues. The V segment lost 5 bases and the J segment 2 bases; nucleotides outside the gene matches: 8. The germline V gene has CDR1 MNHEY and CDR2 SMNVEV (reference sequence). The chain's CDR3 is CASSPNRDRTYEQYF. CDR3 nucleotide sequence: TGTGCCAGCAGTCCAAACCGGGACAGGACCTACGAGCAGTACTTC.

V gene TRBV28 combines with J gene TRBJ1-3; 7 nucleotides line up with TRBD1. CDR3 length equals 15 residues. Germline-derived CDR1 and CDR2 are MDHEN and SYDVKM. V shed 2 bases and J 4 bases; nucleotides not matched to a gene: 5. Here the CDR3 reads CASSLEGARGNTIYF. In DNA, the CDR3 is TGTGCCAGCAGTTTAGAGGGGGCGCGCGGAAACACCATATATTTT.

The chain joins TRBV11-1 to TRBJ2-3, with 10 bases fitting TRBD2. Germline-derived CDR1 and CDR2 are SGHAT and FQDESV (reference sequence). Trimming removed 4 bases from V and 10 bases from J; junction bases left unmatched: 8. There are 14 residues in the CDR3. This CDR3 reads CASSSEVLAGAQYF. The DNA of the CDR3 is TGTGCCAGCAGCTCAGAGGTTCTAGCGGGAGCGCAGTATTTT. The variable domain in full, completed from reference TRBV11-1 and TRBJ2-3, reads EAEVAQSPRYKITEKSQAVAFWCDPISGHATLYWYRQILGQGPELLVQFQDESVVDDSQLPKDRFSAERLKGVDSTLKIQPAELGDSAMYLCASSSEVLAGAQYFGPGTRLTVL.

This chain's CDR3 is CASSPLQGRGVSEAFF. The CDR3 DNA is TGCGCCAGCAGCCCCCTTCAGGGCAGGGGGGTTTCTGAAGCTTTCTTT. V and J are TRBV5-1 and TRBJ1-1; 7 bases align to TRBD1. Germline V gives CDR1 SGHRS, CDR2 YFSETQ. J was trimmed by 6 bases and V by 4 bases; bases with no gene match: 15. The CDR3 loop spans 16 amino acids.

The chain joins TRBV7-9 to TRBJ2-3, with D maybe TRBD2 (5 bases). Between the trimmed V and J ends, which lost 1 base and 6 bases, there was a span of 23 bases. CDR3 size: 18 residues. CDR1 is SEHNR, CDR2 FQNEAQ, per germline (reference sequence). CDR3 nucleotides: TGTGCCAGCAGCTTAGACGGTCGGGCTCCAAAACGCGGGGATACGCAGTATTTT. It translates to CASSLDGRAPKRGDTQYF.

The CDR3 sequence: CASSSPGATEAFF. As DNA, the CDR3 is TGCGCCAGCAGCTCGCCAGGGGCCACTGAAGCTTTCTTT. J is TRBJ1-1 and V is TRBV5-1; D possibly corresponds to TRBD1 (6 bases). The V gene's germline CDR1 is SGHRS and CDR2 YFSETQ. The CDR3 extends over 13 amino acids. V lost 3 bases to trimming and J lost 4 bases, with 10 bases between them.

CDR3 sequence: CSVLRKQGMGSYNEQFF. The CDR3 DNA sequence: TGCAGCGTTTTGCGAAAACAGGGCATGGGGTCCTACAATGAGCAGTTCTTC. The chain links TRBV29-1 to TRBJ2-1; tentative D call: TRBD1 (6 bases). The CDR3 extends over 17 amino acids. Germline lookup yields CDR1 SQVTM and CDR2 ANQGSEA. V lost 5 bases, J lost 1 base, and 21 bases lay in between.

The genes are TRBV28 and TRBJ2-2, with D perhaps TRBD2 (5 bases). The ends were cut back, 7 bases at V and 2 bases at J, with 14 bases in the middle. In germline, CDR1 is MDHEN, CDR2 SYDVKM. The CDR3 spans 15 residues. The CDR3 region is CASITAGLNTGELFF. The CDR3, as DNA: TGTGCCAGCATAACTGCGGGCCTAAACACCGGGGAGCTGTTTTTT.